Here is one TCR beta chain with its context. The antigen is unknown. Profiling relied on immunoSEQ multiplex PCR, and the TCRdb table lists in-frame clones only, not all of them. Of roughly 16,000 clones listed, roughly three quarters are singletons. The sample belongs to a study of vaccination effects on CD4 cells after COVID-19. Study-level points and caveats: The study got few convalescent patients and did not collect any early post-infection timepoints.

Antigen-specific CD4+ T cells were expanded (with viral peptide pools) by the ViraFEST assay ahead of sequencing. Around day 10 of culture, CD4+ T cells were separated out. It was two doses of either the BNT162b2 or mRNA-1273 vaccine that participants received. The CDR3 runs 15 residues. V lost 4 bases, J lost 5 bases, and 18 bases lay in between. CDR1 and CDR2 from the germline V gene are ENHRY and SYGVKD. This receptor was obtained from a human donor who received a COVID-19 vaccine. Sequenced material: CD4+ T cells from PBMCs cultured with HCoV-NL63 spike peptides, taken after COVID-19 vaccination. V gene TRBV10-3 combines with J gene TRBJ2-7, with D tentatively TRBD1 (6 bases). Written as DNA, the CDR3 is TGTGCCATCAGTGGCACAGGGAGTTTAGAGAACGAGCAGTACTTC. Protein product: CAISGTGSLENEQYF.